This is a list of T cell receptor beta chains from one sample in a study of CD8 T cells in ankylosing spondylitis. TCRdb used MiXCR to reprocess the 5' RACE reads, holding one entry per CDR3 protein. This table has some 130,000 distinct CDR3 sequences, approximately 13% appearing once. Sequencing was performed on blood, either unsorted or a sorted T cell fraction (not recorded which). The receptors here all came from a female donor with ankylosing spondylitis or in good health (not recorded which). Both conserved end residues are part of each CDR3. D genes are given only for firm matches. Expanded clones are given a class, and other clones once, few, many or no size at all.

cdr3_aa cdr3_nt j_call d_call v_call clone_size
CASSTRQGTGELFF TGTGCCAGTAGTACTCGACAGGGGACCGGGGAGCTGTTTTTT TRBJ2-2 TRBD1 TRBV19 NA
CASRLRQGNTGELFF TGTGCCAGTAGGTTAAGACAGGGGAACACCGGGGAGCTGTTTTTT TRBJ2-2 TRBD1 TRBV19 few
CATSLRTGKNTEAFF TGTGCCACCAGCTTACGGACAGGGAAGAACACTGAAGCTTTCTTT TRBJ1-1 TRBD1 TRBV15 many
CASSSRDRGSYEQYF TGTGCCAGCAGCTCCCGGGACAGGGGGTCCTACGAGCAGTACTTC TRBJ2-7 TRBD1 TRBV3-1 NA
CASSELGVGPHGETQYF TGTGCCAGCAGTGAACTTGGGGTTGGGCCCCACGGAGAGACCCAGTACTTC TRBJ2-5 NA TRBV2 few
CASSQPPDDPTDTQYF TGCGCCAGCAGTCAGCCCCCCGATGATCCTACAGATACGCAGTATTTT TRBJ2-3 NA TRBV23-1 NA
CASSLFGGGVKNYEQYF TGTGCCAGCAGTTTATTTGGCGGGGGAGTTAAAAACTACGAGCAGTACTTC TRBJ2-7 TRBD2 TRBV27 few
CSAHQETQYF TGCAGTGCGCACCAAGAGACCCAGTACTTC TRBJ2-5 NA TRBV20-1 few
CASSPPKGTNTEAFF TGTGCCAGCTCACCACCAAAAGGAACCAACACTGAAGCTTTCTTT TRBJ1-1 NA TRBV18 NA
CASSPLDRVHEQFF TGTGCCAGCAGTCCCCTCGACAGGGTCCATGAGCAGTTCTTC TRBJ2-1 TRBD1 TRBV12-3/TRBV12-4 NA
CASDDGTGKETQYF TGTGCCAGCGACGACGGGACAGGCAAAGAGACCCAGTACTTC TRBJ2-5 TRBD1 TRBV12-3/TRBV12-4 few
CASISSGAFGTDTQYF TGTGCCAGCATTTCGTCGGGGGCCTTTGGCACAGATACGCAGTATTTT TRBJ2-3 NA TRBV6-5 NA
CASGLEGWQPQHF TGTGCTAGTGGTTTGGAGGGTTGGCAGCCCCAGCATTTT TRBJ1-5 NA TRBV12-5 few
CATSRDGDPGRGQFF TGTGCCACCAGCAGAGACGGGGACCCAGGGCGGGGGCAGTTCTTC TRBJ2-1 NA TRBV15 NA
CASSFGTSGSKEQFF TGTGCCAGCAGCTTTGGGACTAGCGGGAGTAAAGAGCAGTTCTTC TRBJ2-1 TRBD2 TRBV5-4 many
CSARSRVPNTGELFF TGCAGTGCTAGAAGTCGGGTCCCGAACACCGGGGAGCTGTTTTTT TRBJ2-2 NA TRBV20-1 many
CASSLADRYYNEQFF TGTGCCAGCAGTTTAGCGGACAGGTACTACAATGAGCAGTTCTTC TRBJ2-1 TRBD1 TRBV12-3/TRBV12-4 many
CSLGRDRGQPQHF TGCAGTTTGGGAAGGGACAGGGGTCAGCCCCAGCATTTT TRBJ1-5 TRBD1 TRBV20-1 few
CASSQEQESWELFF TGTGCCAGCAGCCAGGAACAGGAAAGCTGGGAGCTGTTTTTT TRBJ2-2 NA TRBV4-2 many
CASSYPGGNYGYTF TGTGCCAGCAGTTACCCGGGTGGAAACTATGGCTACACCTTC TRBJ1-2 NA TRBV6-5 NA
CSARQGIVYGYTF TGCAGTGCTAGACAGGGGATAGTCTATGGCTACACCTTC TRBJ1-2 NA TRBV20-1 many
CASSWTDSSYNEQFF TGCGCCAGCAGCTGGACAGACTCTTCCTACAATGAGCAGTTCTTC TRBJ2-1 NA TRBV5-1 NA
CASSLTGMSNQPQHF TGTGCCAGCAGTTTGACAGGGATGAGCAATCAGCCCCAGCATTTT TRBJ1-5 TRBD1 TRBV6-5 once
CASSYRDSGRAFF TGTGCCAGCAGTTACCGGGACAGCGGTCGAGCTTTCTTT TRBJ1-1 TRBD1 TRBV12-3/TRBV12-4 NA
CASSRPGQGQETQYF TGTGCCAGCAGCCGTCCGGGACAGGGCCAAGAGACCCAGTACTTC TRBJ2-5 TRBD1 TRBV3-1 many
CAWSVGGYEQYF TGTGCCTGGAGTGTAGGGGGGTACGAGCAGTACTTC TRBJ2-7 NA TRBV30 many
CASSPTLTNTGELFF TGTGCCAGCAGCCCTACATTGACCAACACCGGGGAGCTGTTTTTT TRBJ2-2 NA TRBV7-2 many
CAIPAGRGGYNEQFF TGTGCCATCCCCGCCGGGCGGGGGGGTTACAATGAGCAGTTCTTC TRBJ2-1 TRBD2 TRBV10-3 few
CATSRVTGTQQETQYF TGTGCCACCAGCAGAGTGACCGGGACCCAACAAGAGACCCAGTACTTC TRBJ2-5 NA TRBV15 many
CSVGVTGELFF TGCAGCGTTGGGGTCACCGGGGAGCTGTTTTTT TRBJ2-2 NA TRBV29-1 many
CASSAGQDGAPLHF TGTGCCAGCAGCGCGGGACAGGATGGGGCACCCCTCCACTTT TRBJ1-6 TRBD1 TRBV7-9 many
CSARRRTGRDYGYTF TGCAGTGCTAGAAGAAGGACAGGGCGGGACTATGGCTACACCTTC TRBJ1-2 TRBD1 TRBV20-1 NA
CSANRMGGAGETQYF TGCAGTGCAAATAGAATGGGGGGGGCCGGGGAGACCCAGTACTTC TRBJ2-5 NA TRBV20-1 many
CASSSSGTSGSSSYNEQFF TGTGCCAGCAGCTCCTCGGGGACTAGCGGTTCCAGCTCCTACAATGAGCAGTTCTTC TRBJ2-1 TRBD2 TRBV11-1 few
CSVEGLAGGMYEQYF TGCAGCGTTGAGGGACTAGCGGGAGGTATGTACGAGCAGTACTTC TRBJ2-7 TRBD2 TRBV29-1 many
CSIGRDTQYF TGCAGTATCGGGCGGGATACGCAGTATTTT TRBJ2-3 NA TRBV20-1 many
CASSGGPGYTF TGTGCCAGCAGTGGGGGACCTGGCTACACCTTC TRBJ1-2 NA TRBV12-3/TRBV12-4 NA
CASSLSASYEQYF TGTGCCAGCAGTTTATCGGCCTCCTACGAGCAGTACTTC TRBJ2-7 NA TRBV12-3/TRBV12-4 NA
CASSPGGSVETQYF TGTGCCAGCAGTCCAGGGGGCTCAGTGGAGACCCAGTACTTC TRBJ2-5 TRBD1 TRBV12-3/TRBV12-4 many
CASSSAAGELFF TGTGCCAGCAGCTCTGCAGCCGGGGAGCTGTTTTTT TRBJ2-2 NA TRBV6-5 many
CASSLGQGTYEQYF TGTGCCAGCAGCTTAGGGCAGGGCACCTACGAGCAGTACTTC TRBJ2-7 NA TRBV7-8 NA
CATNLLNEQFF TGTGCCACCAACCTACTCAATGAGCAGTTCTTC TRBJ2-1 NA TRBV10-3 few
CASSPHRDAYAQYF TGTGCCAGCAGCCCGCACAGGGACGCCTACGCGCAGTACTTC TRBJ2-7 NA TRBV3-1 NA
CTSSLALPGYNEQFF TGTACCAGCAGCTTGGCCCTCCCGGGTTACAATGAGCAGTTCTTC TRBJ2-1 NA TRBV5-4 NA
CASSFAARAETSYNEQFF TGTGCCAGCAGTTTCGCCGCGAGGGCCGAAACCTCCTACAATGAGCAGTTCTTC TRBJ2-1 NA TRBV12-3/TRBV12-4 NA
CASSFSGSGNTIYF TGTGCCAGCAGTTTCTCGGGCTCTGGAAACACCATATATTTT TRBJ1-3 NA TRBV12-3/TRBV12-4 NA
CSARARGTLPAKNIQYF TGCAGTGCTAGAGCCCGCGGGACCCTACCAGCCAAAAACATTCAGTACTTC TRBJ2-4 NA TRBV20-1 few
CASRTGRGTGFGELFF TGTGCCAGCAGGACCGGTAGAGGGACAGGGTTCGGGGAGCTGTTTTTT TRBJ2-2 TRBD1 TRBV25-1 NA
CASSAEHGTFYEQYF TGTGCCAGCAGCGCTGAGCATGGGACTTTCTACGAGCAGTACTTC TRBJ2-7 NA TRBV9 many
CAWSLGGNTGELFF TGTGCCTGGAGCCTGGGGGGGAACACCGGGGAGCTGTTTTTT TRBJ2-2 NA TRBV30 NA
CASSQQGYTDTQYF TGTGCCAGCAGCCAACAGGGGTACACAGATACGCAGTATTTT TRBJ2-3 TRBD1 TRBV7-2 few
CSAIAANTDTQYF TGCAGCGCCATAGCGGCAAACACAGATACGCAGTATTTT TRBJ2-3 NA TRBV29-1 few
CASSLMRVHQPQHF TGTGCCAGCAGTTTAATGAGGGTGCATCAGCCCCAGCATTTT TRBJ1-5 NA TRBV12-3/TRBV12-4 many
CATGDSYADTQYF TGTGCCACCGGAGACTCCTACGCAGATACGCAGTATTTT TRBJ2-3 NA TRBV24-1 many
CASRTVGGAVEQFF TGTGCCAGCAGAACGGTCGGGGGGGCGGTTGAGCAGTTCTTC TRBJ2-1 TRBD2 TRBV19 few
CASSPGGREQYF TGTGCCAGCAGTCCGGGGGGGCGCGAGCAGTACTTC TRBJ2-7 TRBD2 TRBV12-3/TRBV12-4 many
CASSLTGLDSPLHF TGTGCCAGCAGCTTGACAGGGCTGGACTCACCCCTCCACTTT TRBJ1-6 TRBD1 TRBV7-9 NA